Below are 9 T cell receptor beta chains sequenced from a single sample in a study of T cell responses to AZD1222 COVID-19 vaccine. Sequencing was performed with immunoSEQ multiplex PCR; in TCRdb, only in-frame clones are kept and a portion is missing. Of around 90,000 clones in the sample, around 90% were seen once. The input for sequencing was peripheral blood, taken on day 0 of MenACWY control vaccination. The receptor set was obtained from an adult in good health.

Here the CDR3 DNA reads TGTGCCAGCAGCGAGGCCACCCAAGAGACCCAGTACTTC. Translation: CASSEATQETQYF. V usage is TRBV9 and J usage is TRBJ2-5; D not certain. Germline values: CDR1 SGDLS, CDR2 YYNGEE. CDR3 length: 13 residues. V was pared by 3 bases and J by 1 base, with 7 bases between.

This clone was detected only once. The chain employs TRBV7-9 and TRBJ1-6, with 7 bases lining up with TRBD1. Germline V gives CDR1 SEHNR, CDR2 FQNEAQ (reference sequence). This CDR3 has 16 amino acids. The V segment lost 5 bases and the J segment 6 bases; nucleotides outside the gene matches: 10. This chain's CDR3 is CASSARQGQLNSPLHF. CDR3 coding DNA: TGTGCCAGCAGCGCCCGGCAGGGACAGCTTAATTCACCCCTCCACTTT. The full variable domain, in which reference TRBV7-9 and TRBJ1-6 provide the parts outside the CDR3, is DTGVSQNPRHKITKRGQNVTFRCDPISEHNRLYWYRQTLGQGPEFLTYFQNEAQLEKSRLLSDRFSAERPKGSFSTLEIQRTEQGDSAMYLCASSARQGQLNSPLHFGNGTRLTVT.

The V and J genes are TRBV7-9 and TRBJ1-1; possible D gene TRBD1, 6 bases. This CDR3 has 14 residues. CDR1 is SEHNR and CDR2 is FQNEAQ in the germline V gene (reference sequence). V was shortened by 6 bases and J by 3 bases, with 14 bases between the two germline ends. CDR3 DNA: TGTGCCAGCAGGAGGACAGATTGGGACACTGAAGCTTTCTTT. Protein product: CASRRTDWDTEAFF.

The rearrangement links TRBV6-4 to TRBJ2-3; 7 bases match TRBD2. The CDR3 runs 15 residues. Germline V gene lookup returns CDR1 MRHNA and CDR2 SNTAGT. Trimming removed 4 bases from V and 5 bases from J; junction bases left unmatched: 9. The CDR3 DNA sequence: TGTGCCAGCAGTGGAAACGCGGGGGAGGGAGATACGCAGTATTTT. It specifies CASSGNAGEGDTQYF.

The chain is built from TRBV10-3 and TRBJ1-5; perhaps TRBD1 as D (6 bases). The CDR3 has 13 amino acids. Germline CDR1 and CDR2: ENHRY and SYGVKD. V lost 4 bases to trimming and J lost 6 bases, with 10 bases between them. DNA for the CDR3: TGTGCCATCAGTGGGGGGGCGGGTCAGCCCCAGCATTTT. Protein: CAISGGAGQPQHF.

There are a few counts of this clone. The chain employs TRBV5-4 and TRBJ2-2; either TRBD1 or TRBD2 may supply D (5 bases each). This CDR3 region has 14 residues. The germline V gene encodes CDR1 SGHNT and CDR2 YYREEE (reference sequence). V was shortened by 2 bases and J by 4 bases, with 9 bases between the two germline ends. The chain's CDR3 is CASSFRGSTGELFF. CDR3 DNA: TGTGCCAGCAGCTTTCGGGGCTCCACCGGGGAGCTGTTTTTT. Full variable domain (missing parts from reference TRBV5-4 and TRBJ2-2): ETGVTQSPTHLIKTRGQQVTLRCSSQSGHNTVSWYQQALGQGPQFIFQYYREEENGRGNFPPRFSGLQFPNYSSELNVNALELDDSALYLCASSFRGSTGELFFGEGSRLTVL.

V and J are TRBV19 and TRBJ2-5; perhaps D is TRBD1 or TRBD2 (5 bases each). Per the germline V gene, CDR1 is LNHDA and CDR2 is SQIVND (reference sequence). CDR3 length: 12 residues. Trimming pared 10 bases from V and 4 bases from J, leaving 13 bases between. The CDR3 nucleotides read TGTGCCACCGGGACGCCCCCAGAGACCCAGTACTTC. Translation gives CATGTPPETQYF.

The chain uses TRBV27 and TRBJ2-5, with 10 bases matching TRBD1. This CDR3 comprises 14 residues. Trimming cost V 5 bases and J 5 bases; bases outside gene matches: 5. Germline CDR1 is MNHEY and CDR2 is SMNVEV (reference sequence). CDR3 sequence: CASSGRTGGETQYF. CDR3 DNA sequence: TGTGCCAGCAGTGGACGGACAGGGGGGGAGACCCAGTACTTC.

The gene calls are TRBV6-5 and TRBJ2-1; 7 nucleotides line up with TRBD1. J lost 4 bases, V lost 6 bases, and 9 bases had no gene match. This CDR3 has 15 residues. Germline-derived CDR1 and CDR2 are MNHEY and SVGAGI. CDR3 in DNA: TGTGCCAGCAGGCCCCGACAGGGCCGGTACAATGAGCAGTTCTTC. It is translated as CASRPRQGRYNEQFF.